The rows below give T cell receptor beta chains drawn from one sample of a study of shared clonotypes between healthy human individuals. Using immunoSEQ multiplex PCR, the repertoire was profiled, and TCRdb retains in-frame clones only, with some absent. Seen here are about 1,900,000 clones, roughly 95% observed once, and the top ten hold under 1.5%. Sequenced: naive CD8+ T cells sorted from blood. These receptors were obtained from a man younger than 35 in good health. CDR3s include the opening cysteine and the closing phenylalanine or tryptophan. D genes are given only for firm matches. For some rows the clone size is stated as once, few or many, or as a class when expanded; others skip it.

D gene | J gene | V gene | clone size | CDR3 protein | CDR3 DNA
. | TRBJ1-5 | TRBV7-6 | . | CASSLSGPNQPQHF | TGTGCCAGCAGCTTATCCGGACCCAATCAGCCCCAGCATTTT
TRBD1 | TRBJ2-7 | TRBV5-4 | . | CASSSGDRADYEQYF | TGTGCCAGCAGCTCAGGGGACAGGGCTGACTACGAGCAGTACTTC
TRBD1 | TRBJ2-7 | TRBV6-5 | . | CASHPGDSAEQYF | TGTGCCAGCCATCCCGGGGACAGTGCCGAGCAGTACTTC
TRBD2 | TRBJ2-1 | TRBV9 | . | CASSSGRGSSYNEQFF | TGTGCCAGCTCTAGCGGGAGGGGAAGCTCCTACAATGAGCAGTTCTTC
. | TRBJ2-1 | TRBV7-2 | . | CASSLDSGARWDEQFF | TGTGCCAGCAGCTTAGATTCCGGGGCCCGGTGGGATGAGCAGTTCTTC
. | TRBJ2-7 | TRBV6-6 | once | CASSYMGGVYEQYF | TGTGCCAGCAGTTACATGGGCGGGGTTTACGAGCAGTACTTC
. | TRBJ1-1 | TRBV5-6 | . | CASSLGTLEAFF | TGTGCCAGCAGCTTGGGTACACTCGAAGCTTTCTTT
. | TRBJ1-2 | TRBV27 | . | CASSLTGTNYGYTF | TGTGCCAGCAGTTTAACAGGGACTAACTATGGCTACACCTTC
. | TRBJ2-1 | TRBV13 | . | CASSLRGQFYNEQFF | TGTGCCAGCAGCTTACGTGGGCAGTTTTACAATGAGCAGTTCTTC
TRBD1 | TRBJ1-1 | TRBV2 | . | CASSDNPGDRGKRVEAFF | TGTGCCAGCAGTGACAATCCAGGGGACAGGGGGAAGCGAGTTGAAGCTTTCTTT
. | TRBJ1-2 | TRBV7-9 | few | CASSLVGWADYGYTF | TGTGCCAGCAGCTTAGTGGGGTGGGCCGACTATGGCTACACCTTC
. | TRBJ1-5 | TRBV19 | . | CASSMALQLEQPQHF | TGTGCCAGTAGTATGGCCCTCCAGCTGGAGCAGCCCCAGCATTTT
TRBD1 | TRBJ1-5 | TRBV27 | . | CASSYTGGNQPQHF | TGTGCCAGCAGTTACACAGGGGGGAATCAGCCCCAGCATTTT
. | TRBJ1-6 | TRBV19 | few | CASSMGQGLSPLHF | TGTGCCAGTAGTATGGGCCAGGGGCTTTCACCCCTCCACTTT
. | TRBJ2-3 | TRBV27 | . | CASSIRTTTDTQYF | TGTGCCAGCAGTATCAGGACAACCACAGATACGCAGTATTTT
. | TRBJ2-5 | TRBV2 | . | CASSVVANYMLSQYF | TGTGCCAGCAGTGTAGTTGCGAATTATATGTTGTCCCAGTACTTC
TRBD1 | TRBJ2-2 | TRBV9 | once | CASTAPGQGPTGELFF | TGTGCCAGCACTGCTCCCGGACAGGGCCCTACCGGGGAGCTGTTTTTT
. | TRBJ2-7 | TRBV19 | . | CASSIWGQEVKYF | TGTGCCAGTAGTATATGGGGGCAGGAGGTCAAGTACTTC
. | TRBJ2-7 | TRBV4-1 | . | CASSHQGWGHEQYF | TGCGCCAGCAGCCACCAGGGGTGGGGCCACGAGCAGTACTTC
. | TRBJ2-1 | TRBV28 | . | CASSWLDAALGNEQFF | TGTGCCAGCAGTTGGCTGGACGCCGCCTTGGGTAATGAGCAGTTCTTC
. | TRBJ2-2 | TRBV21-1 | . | CASSKEAGIRHTGELFF | TGTGCCAGCAGCAAAGAGGCAGGGATTAGGCACACCGGGGAGCTGTTTTTT
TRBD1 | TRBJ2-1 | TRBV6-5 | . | CASSYRGQDSREQFF | TGTGCCAGCAGTTACCGAGGACAGGATTCAAGGGAGCAGTTCTTC
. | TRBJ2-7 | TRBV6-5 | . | CASSPGLNSYEQYF | TGTGCCAGCAGTCCGGGACTGAACTCCTACGAGCAGTACTTC
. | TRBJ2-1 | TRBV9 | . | CASSRVYNEQFF | TGTGCCAGCAGCCGCGTCTACAATGAGCAGTTCTTC
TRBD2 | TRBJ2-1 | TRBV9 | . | CASSVALAALYNEQFF | TGTGCCAGCAGCGTAGCCCTAGCGGCACTTTACAATGAGCAGTTCTTC
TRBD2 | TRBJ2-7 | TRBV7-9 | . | CASSRPGTSIYEQYF | TGTGCCAGCAGCCGACCCGGGACTAGTATCTACGAGCAGTACTTC
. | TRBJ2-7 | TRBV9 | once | CASSVGGDGVYEQYF | TGTGCCAGCAGCGTAGGCGGGGACGGTGTCTACGAGCAGTACTTC
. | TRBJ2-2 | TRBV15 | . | CATSRDGGARTGELFF | TGTGCCACCAGCAGAGATGGGGGGGCGAGGACCGGGGAGCTGTTTTTT